In this sample, the clone carrying this T cell receptor beta chain turned up many times. These data come from a study of neurological immune-mediated disorders. This CDR3 is 15 amino acids long. Germline values: CDR1 SGHVS, CDR2 FNYEAQ. V dropped 4 bases and J dropped 3 bases, with 16 bases sitting between them. MiXCR was run by TCRdb on the 5' RACE reads, yielding one entry per CDR3 protein. Of roughly 15,000 distinct CDR3 sequences in the sample, less than 15% were seen once. Sequenced input: CD8+ T cells from blood. This clonotype was sampled from a female donor with HTLV-1-associated myelopathy (HAM/TSP). The chain recombines TRBV7-6 with TRBJ2-7; weak D call: TRBD2 (7 bases). DNA of the CDR3: TGTGCCAGCAGCTCGGAACGGGGGGCGTTCTACGAGCAGTACTTC. Translation gives CASSSERGAFYEQYF.